Listed here are 15 T cell receptor beta chains from one sample, sequenced in a study of cytomegalovirus exposure and HLA in healthy donors. The primer mix had 60 Vbeta and 13 Jbeta primers. Assay used: immunoSEQ multiplex PCR; TCRdb lists only in-frame clones, some missing. The profile shows about 140,000 clones, around 75% of them singletons. Sequenced: PBMCs. These receptors all stem from a woman aged 25 to 45 in good health and CMV-seronegative.

As regards this clone: The identical CDR3 is also encoded by other nucleotide sequences in the sample. The rearrangement links TRBV7-9 to TRBJ1-1; a possible D gene is TRBD1 (5 bases). This CDR3 region has 13 residues. Germline loops: CDR1 SEHNR, CDR2 FQNEAQ (reference sequence). The V gene lost 5 bases and the J gene lost 1 base, with 8 bases spanning the gap. CDR3 nucleotide sequence: TGTGCCAGCAGCACAGGTCAGAACACTGAAGCTTTCTTT. Residues: CASSTGQNTEAFF.

The chain joins TRBV5-1 to TRBJ1-2; a weak D match, TRBD1 (6 bases). The CDR3 has 15 amino acids. The V gene's germline CDR1 is SGHRS and CDR2 YFSETQ. V lost 1 base and J lost 6, with 16 bases in between. This CDR3 reads CASSLNAGDGHGYTF. In nucleotides, the CDR3 is TGCGCCAGCAGCTTGAATGCAGGGGATGGTCATGGCTACACCTTC.

The V call is TRBV11-1, the J call TRBJ2-3, with TRBD2 identical over 8 bases. Trimming at V came to 2 bases and at J to 0 bases, leaving 1 base not matched to a gene. Per germline, CDR1 SGHAT and CDR2 FQDESV (reference sequence). The length of the CDR3 is 15 residues. The CDR3 here is CASSLSGRSTDTQYF. As DNA, the CDR3 is TGTGCCAGCAGCTTAAGCGGGAGAAGCACAGATACGCAGTATTTT.

This clone was recorded only once. V usage is TRBV28 and J usage is TRBJ2-1; 7 nucleotides align to TRBD2. With 7 bases clipped from V and 2 bases from J, the junction kept 11 bases outside the gene matches. The CDR3 is made up of 16 amino acids. From germline, CDR1 is MDHEN and CDR2 SYDVKM. The CDR3 protein is CASKKLAGVAYNEQFF. DNA for the CDR3: TGTGCCAGCAAAAAACTTGCGGGAGTAGCCTACAATGAGCAGTTCTTC.

Only one count was recorded for this clone. The chain joins TRBV19 to TRBJ2-3, with 12 bases identical to TRBD2. This CDR3 region has 16 residues. Trimming at V came to 2 bases and at J to 5 bases, leaving 5 bases not matched to a gene. CDR1 LNHDA and CDR2 SQIVND come from the germline V gene (reference sequence). CDR3 sequence: CASSITTGLAGDTQYF. For the CDR3, the DNA is TGTGCCAGTAGTATAACGACGGGACTAGCGGGAGATACGCAGTATTTT.

This chain joins TRBV12-2 and TRBJ1-1. TRBV12-2 is assigned pseudogene status. The CDR3 has 12 amino acids. DNA of the CDR3: TGTGCAACAACCCGGGGGAACACTGAAGCTTTCTTT. Protein product: CATTRGNTEAFF.

The chain uses TRBV18 and TRBJ2-5; no clear D. There are 13 residues in the CDR3. The germline gives CDR1 KGHSH, CDR2 LQKENI. V lost 2 bases, J lost 1 base, and 5 bases lay in between. The DNA of the CDR3 is TGTGCCAGCTCACCATTCTCCCAAGAGACCCAGTACTTC. It translates to CASSPFSQETQYF.

The chain employs TRBV14 and TRBJ2-5; D gene uncertain. Gene TRBJ2-7 matches the end of the DNA better, so the J call may be wrong. CDR3 length: 11 amino acids. Germline V gene sequence: CDR1 SGHDN, CDR2 FVKESK. In DNA form, the CDR3 reads TGTGCCAGCAGCCAAGGCGGCGAGCAGTACTTC. Protein sequence: CASSQGGEQYF.

The chain carries TRBV18 and TRBJ1-1; D is perhaps TRBD1 (5 bases). CDR1 is KGHSH and CDR2 is LQKENI in the germline V gene. V shed 4 bases and J shed 2 bases, with 17 bases lying between them. The CDR3 is 16 residues long. The CDR3 protein is CASSRDPRGGNTEAFF. The CDR3 region has the DNA TGTGCCAGCTCACGGGACCCACGGGGGGGTAACACTGAAGCTTTCTTT.

This clone is a singleton in its sample. This chain links TRBV7-3 with TRBJ2-2; 8 positions agree with TRBD2. V shed 4 bases and J 0 bases; nucleotides not matched to a gene: 4. The V gene's germline CDR1 is SGHTA and CDR2 FQGTGA. The CDR3 is made up of 16 amino acids. CDR3 protein: CASSYAGGANTGELFF. Here the CDR3 DNA reads TGTGCCAGCAGCTACGCGGGGGGCGCGAACACCGGGGAGCTGTTTTTT.

The chain joins TRBV29-1 to TRBJ2-3; tentatively, D is TRBD2 (7 bases). Germline V gene lookup returns CDR1 SQVTM and CDR2 ANQGSEA. CDR3 length: 13 residues. V lost 0 bases and J lost 4, with 8 bases in between. The CDR3 is CSVEEGGADTQYF. CDR3 DNA: TGCAGCGTTGAAGAAGGGGGGGCAGATACGCAGTATTTT.

The V call is TRBV5-1, the J call TRBJ2-1; perhaps TRBD2 as D (6 bases). This CDR3 has 15 residues. Trimming left V 0 bases short and J 7 bases short, with 14 bases between. CDR1 is SGHRS, CDR2 YFSETQ, per germline. The CDR3 protein is CASSLEGGGSNEQFF. The DNA of the CDR3 is TGCGCCAGCAGCTTGGAGGGAGGAGGATCAAATGAGCAGTTCTTC.

The chain couples TRBV27 to TRBJ2-5; a possible D gene is TRBD1 (5 bases). The tail of the sequence fits TRBJ2-7 better, so the J call may be wrong. Germline assignment: CDR1 MNHEY and CDR2 SMNVEV (reference sequence). The length of the CDR3 is 13 residues. As DNA, the CDR3 is TGTGCCAGCAGTTTGGCGCAGGGCGACGAGCAGTACTTC. This gives the protein CASSLAQGDEQYF.

This clone was counted only a few times. The identical CDR3 is also encoded by other nucleotide sequences in the sample. Here the CDR3 reads CASSEQGAYNEQFF. CDR3 coding DNA: TGTGCCAGCAGTGAACAGGGCGCGTACAATGAGCAGTTCTTC. This chain connects TRBV6-1 to TRBJ2-1, with a weak D call TRBD1 (5 bases). V was trimmed by 2 bases and J by 4 bases, leaving 9 bases between them. This CDR3 has 14 amino acids. Germline V gene data show CDR1 as MNHNS and CDR2 as SASEGT.

This clone was detected once. The gene calls are TRBV5-4 and TRBJ2-5, with no clear D. V lost 4 bases, J lost 3 bases, and 16 bases lay in between. The germline V gene has CDR1 SGHNT and CDR2 YYREEE (reference sequence). This CDR3 comprises 15 residues. The CDR3 sequence: CASSLSFLREETQYF. CDR3 nucleotides: TGTGCCAGCAGCCTTAGCTTTCTACGAGAAGAGACCCAGTACTTC.